This T cell receptor (beta chain) comes out of a study of cytomegalovirus exposure and HLA in healthy donors. The sample holds a few counts of this clone. This CDR3 comprises 15 residues. Trimming removed 7 bases from V and 0 bases from J; junction bases left unmatched: 8. Germline-derived CDR1 and CDR2 are SGHDT and YYEEEE. PCR was performed using 60 Vbeta and 13 Jbeta primers. Data came from immunoSEQ multiplex PCR; TCRdb stores just in-frame clones and leaves some out. The sample comprises 100,000 or so clones, 12% to 15% of which are singletons, and more than 0.8% rests with the top ten. The V and J genes are TRBV5-6 and TRBJ2-7; 9 bases line up with TRBD2. The source is a female donor in good health and CMV-seronegative. Sequencing was performed on PBMCs. As DNA, the CDR3 is TGTGCCAGCGGCCAATTGACTAGCGGCTCCTACGAGCAGTACTTC. Translated, it gives CASGQLTSGSYEQYF.